This TCR beta chain was captured by sequencing in a study of CD8 T cells in Susac syndrome. Study observations and caveats: It was acknowledged by the study that relatively few individuals were included in its TCR sequencing and HLA analysis.

Comments on this clonotype: Antigen specificity is unknown.

Bulk CD8+ and CD4+ cells came from magnetic negative isolation; CD8+ TEMRA by FACS. CDR1 SGHRS and CDR2 YFSETQ come from the germline V gene. The CDR3 is 14 amino acids. The trim removed 4 bases at V and 5 bases at J, leaving 8 bases unmatched. RNA amounts of about 0.5 to 1 ug underwent reverse transcription with random hexamers. One entry per CDR3 protein, called by TCRdb with MiXCR from the immunoSEQ multiplex PCR reads. The sample shows roughly 150,000 distinct CDR3 sequences, 94% of them seen only once. The rearrangement joins TRBV5-1 to TRBJ2-5; the match to TRBD1 covers 7 bases. This TCR was sampled from a human donor with multiple sclerosis. Sequencing was performed on CD4+ T cells from PBMCs. Here the CDR3 DNA reads TGCGCCAGCAGCCTACAGGGGTTGAAGGAGACCCAGTACTTC. Residues: CASSLQGLKETQYF.